This T cell receptor (beta chain) was profiled in a study of cytomegalovirus exposure and HLA in healthy donors. Primers for the PCR totalled 60 Vbeta and 13 Jbeta. Sequenced by immunoSEQ multiplex PCR; TCRdb stores in-frame clones only, minus some. Of some 120,000 clones listed, 70% to 85% were seen once; the top ten hold 2.5% to 3.5%. Germline V gives CDR1 SGHRS, CDR2 YFSETQ. Trimming removed 0 bases at V and 9 bases at J, with 13 bases between. The length of the CDR3 is 14 residues. The rearrangement links TRBV5-1 to TRBJ2-1, with a weak D call TRBD2 (6 bases). Source material: PBMCs. This receptor was obtained from a woman between 50 and 59 years old in good health and CMV-seronegative. The chain's CDR3 is CASSLGGVGFEQFF. Written as DNA, the CDR3 is TGCGCCAGCAGCTTGGGGGGGGTGGGCTTTGAGCAGTTCTTC. Using reference TRBV5-1 and TRBJ2-1 for the parts outside the CDR3, the full variable domain is KAGVTQTPRYLIKTRGQQVTLSCSPISGHRSVSWYQQTPGQGLQFLFEYFSETQRNKGNFPGRFSGRQFSNSRSEMNVSTLELGDSALYLCASSLGGVGFEQFFGPGTRLTVL.